This TCR beta chain was profiled in a study of blood T cell repertoires in COVID-19. This CDR3 has 22 amino acids. Some clones are missing from TCRdb's copy, which holds only in-frame ones; the method was immunoSEQ multiplex PCR. The sample yields some 240,000 clones, 84% seen once. Participants spanned ages about 18 to 90 years and resided in over 20 US areas. Participant reports of clinical history set cohort assignment. The chain joins TRBV21-1 to TRBJ1-5; TRBD1 reflects the table's D call only, with no check against the DNA. TRBV21-1 is tagged as a pseudogene. This clonotype was sampled from a man aged 45 to 65 who had recovered from COVID-19. Sequenced sample: PBMCs or T cells enriched from blood (not recorded which). The CDR3 region has the DNA TGTGCCAGCAGCAGACAAAAAGATGGAAGGGACAGAGGCTACTATAGCAATCAGCCCCAGCATTTT. Its protein is CASSRQKDGRDRGYYSNQPQHF.